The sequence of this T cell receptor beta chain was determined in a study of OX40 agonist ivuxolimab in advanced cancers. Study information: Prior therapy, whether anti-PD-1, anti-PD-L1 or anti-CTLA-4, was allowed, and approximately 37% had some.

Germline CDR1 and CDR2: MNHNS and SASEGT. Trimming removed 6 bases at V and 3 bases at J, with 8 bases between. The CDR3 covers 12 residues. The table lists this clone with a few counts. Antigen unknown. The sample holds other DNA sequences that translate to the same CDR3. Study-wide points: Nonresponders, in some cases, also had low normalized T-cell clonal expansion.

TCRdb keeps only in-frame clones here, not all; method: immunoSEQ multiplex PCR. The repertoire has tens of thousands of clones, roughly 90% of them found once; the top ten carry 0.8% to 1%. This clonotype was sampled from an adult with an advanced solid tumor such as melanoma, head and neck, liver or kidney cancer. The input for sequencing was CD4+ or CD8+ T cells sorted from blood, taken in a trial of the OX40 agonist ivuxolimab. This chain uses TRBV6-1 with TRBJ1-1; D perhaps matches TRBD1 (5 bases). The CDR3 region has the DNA TGTGCCAGCAGCGACAGATACACTGAAGCTTTCTTT. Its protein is CASSDRYTEAFF.